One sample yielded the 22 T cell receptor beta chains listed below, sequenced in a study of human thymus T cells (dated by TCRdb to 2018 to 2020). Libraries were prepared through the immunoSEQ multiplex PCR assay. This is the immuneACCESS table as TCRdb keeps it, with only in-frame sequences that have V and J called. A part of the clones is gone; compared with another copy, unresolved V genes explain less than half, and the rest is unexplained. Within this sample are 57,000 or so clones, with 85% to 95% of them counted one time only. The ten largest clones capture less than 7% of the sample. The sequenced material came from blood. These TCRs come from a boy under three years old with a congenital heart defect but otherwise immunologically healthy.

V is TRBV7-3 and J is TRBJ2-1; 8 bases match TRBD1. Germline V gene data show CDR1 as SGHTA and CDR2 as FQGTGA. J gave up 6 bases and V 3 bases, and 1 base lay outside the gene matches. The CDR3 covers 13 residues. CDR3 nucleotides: TGTGCCAGCAGCTTTACAGGGGGCAATGAGCAGTTCTTC. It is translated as CASSFTGGNEQFF.

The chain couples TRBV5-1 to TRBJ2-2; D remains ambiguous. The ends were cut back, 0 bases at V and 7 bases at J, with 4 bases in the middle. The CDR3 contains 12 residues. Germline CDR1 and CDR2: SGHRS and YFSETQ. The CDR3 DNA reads TGCGCCAGCAGCTTGGAGGGCGGGGAGCTGTTTTTT. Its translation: CASSLEGGELFF. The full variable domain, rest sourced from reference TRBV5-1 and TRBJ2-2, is KAGVTQTPRYLIKTRGQQVTLSCSPISGHRSVSWYQQTPGQGLQFLFEYFSETQRNKGNFPGRFSGRQFSNSRSEMNVSTLELGDSALYLCASSLEGGELFFGEGSRLTVL.

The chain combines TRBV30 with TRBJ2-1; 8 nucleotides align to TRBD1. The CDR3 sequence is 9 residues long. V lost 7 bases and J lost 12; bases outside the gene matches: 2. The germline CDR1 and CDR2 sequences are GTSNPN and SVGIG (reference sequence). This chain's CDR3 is CAFGTGQFF. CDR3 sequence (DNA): TGTGCCTTTGGGACAGGGCAGTTCTTC.

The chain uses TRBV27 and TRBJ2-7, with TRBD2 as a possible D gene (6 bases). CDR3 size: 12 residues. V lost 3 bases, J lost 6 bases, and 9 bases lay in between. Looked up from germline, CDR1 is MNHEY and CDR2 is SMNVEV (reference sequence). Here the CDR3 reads CASSFGGAEQYF. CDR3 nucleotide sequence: TGTGCCAGCAGTTTTGGAGGGGCCGAGCAGTACTTC.

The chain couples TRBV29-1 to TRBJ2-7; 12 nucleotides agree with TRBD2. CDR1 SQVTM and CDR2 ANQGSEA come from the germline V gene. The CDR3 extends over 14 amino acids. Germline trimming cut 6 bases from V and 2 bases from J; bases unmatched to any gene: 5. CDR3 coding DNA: TGCAGCGTGGGCTCTAGCGGGGGGGCCTACGAGCAGTACTTC. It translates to CSVGSSGGAYEQYF.

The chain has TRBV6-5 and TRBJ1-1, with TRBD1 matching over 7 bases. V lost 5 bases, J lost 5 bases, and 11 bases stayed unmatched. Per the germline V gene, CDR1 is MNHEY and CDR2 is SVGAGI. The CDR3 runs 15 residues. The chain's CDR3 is CASSRREGGRTEAFF. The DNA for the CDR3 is TGTGCCAGCAGTCGTCGAGAAGGGGGCCGGACTGAAGCTTTCTTT.

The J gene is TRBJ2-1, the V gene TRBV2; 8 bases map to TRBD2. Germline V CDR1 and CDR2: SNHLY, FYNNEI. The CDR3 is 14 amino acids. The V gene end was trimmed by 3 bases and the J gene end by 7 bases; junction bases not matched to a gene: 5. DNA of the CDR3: TGTGCCAGCAGTGACGATACTAGCGGTAATGAGCAGTTCTTC. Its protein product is CASSDDTSGNEQFF.

The CDR3 loop reads CASSSSTGAVGANVLTF. The DNA of the CDR3 is TGTGCCAGCAGCTCCTCCACCGGGGCGGTGGGGGCCAACGTCCTGACTTTC. The chain links TRBV7-6 to TRBJ2-6; D may correspond to TRBD1 or TRBD2 (5 bases each). The CDR3 spans 17 residues. CDR1 is SGHVS, CDR2 FNYEAQ, per germline. Deletions cut 4 bases from V and 4 bases from J, with 17 bases between.

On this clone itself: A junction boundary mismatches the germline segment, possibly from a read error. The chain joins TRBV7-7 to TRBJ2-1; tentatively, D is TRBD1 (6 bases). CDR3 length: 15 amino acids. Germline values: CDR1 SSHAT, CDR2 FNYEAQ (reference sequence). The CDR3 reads CASSYQGSPYNEQFF. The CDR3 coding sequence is TGTGCTAGCAGCTATCAGGGGAGCCCTTACAATGAGCAGTTCTTC.

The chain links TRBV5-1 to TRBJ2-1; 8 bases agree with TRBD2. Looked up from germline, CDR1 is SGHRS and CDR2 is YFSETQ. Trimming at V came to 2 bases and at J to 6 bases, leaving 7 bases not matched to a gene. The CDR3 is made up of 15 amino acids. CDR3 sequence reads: CASSLSRGGSNEQFF. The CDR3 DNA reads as TGCGCCAGCAGCTTATCTCGCGGGGGGTCCAATGAGCAGTTCTTC. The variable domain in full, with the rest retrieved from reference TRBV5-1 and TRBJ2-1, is KAGVTQTPRYLIKTRGQQVTLSCSPISGHRSVSWYQQTPGQGLQFLFEYFSETQRNKGNFPGRFSGRQFSNSRSEMNVSTLELGDSALYLCASSLSRGGSNEQFFGPGTRLTVL.

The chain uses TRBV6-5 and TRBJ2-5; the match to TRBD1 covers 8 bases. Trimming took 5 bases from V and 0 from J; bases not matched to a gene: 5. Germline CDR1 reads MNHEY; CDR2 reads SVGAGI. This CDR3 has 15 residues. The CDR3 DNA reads TGTGCCAGCAGTAGGACAGGGAACCACCAAGAGACCCAGTACTTC. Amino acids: CASSRTGNHQETQYF.

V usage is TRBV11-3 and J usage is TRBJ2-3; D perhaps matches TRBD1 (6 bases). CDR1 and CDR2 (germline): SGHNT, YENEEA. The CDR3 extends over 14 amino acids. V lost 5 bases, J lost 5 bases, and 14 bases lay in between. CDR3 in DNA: TGTGCCAGCAGCCAGGGTCCAGGGGTAGATACGCAGTATTTT. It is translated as CASSQGPGVDTQYF.

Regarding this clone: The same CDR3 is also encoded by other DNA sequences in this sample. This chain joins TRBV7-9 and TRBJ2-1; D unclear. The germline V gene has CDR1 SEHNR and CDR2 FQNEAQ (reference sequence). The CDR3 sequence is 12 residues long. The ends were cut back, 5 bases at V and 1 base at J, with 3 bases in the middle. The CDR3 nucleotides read TGTGCCAGCAGCCTTTCCTACAATGAGCAGTTCTTC. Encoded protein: CASSLSYNEQFF. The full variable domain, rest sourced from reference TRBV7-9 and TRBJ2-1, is DTGVSQNPRHKITKRGQNVTFRCDPISEHNRLYWYRQTLGQGPEFLTYFQNEAQLEKSRLLSDRFSAERPKGSFSTLEIQRTEQGDSAMYLCASSLSYNEQFFGPGTRLTVL.

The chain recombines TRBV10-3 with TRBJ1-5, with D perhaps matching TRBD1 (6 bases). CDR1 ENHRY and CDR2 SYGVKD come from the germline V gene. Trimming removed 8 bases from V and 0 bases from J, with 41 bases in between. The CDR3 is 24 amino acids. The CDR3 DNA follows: TGTGCCATCCTATCCCAGTTTATAGTGTTATGGAGAACAGGGAATTCGTCTAGCAATCAGCCCCAGCATTTT. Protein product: CAILSQFIVLWRTGNSSSNQPQHF.

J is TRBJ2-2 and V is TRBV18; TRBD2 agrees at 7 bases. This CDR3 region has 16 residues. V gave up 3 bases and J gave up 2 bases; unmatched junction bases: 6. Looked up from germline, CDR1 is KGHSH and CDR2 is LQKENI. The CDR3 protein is CASSPYTGGNTGELFF. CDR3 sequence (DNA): TGTGCCAGCTCACCCTACACGGGGGGAAACACCGGGGAGCTGTTTTTT.

CDR3 amino acids: CASSLSSGSYEQYF. Here the CDR3 DNA reads TGTGCCAGTAGTTTGTCTAGCGGGAGTTACGAGCAGTACTTC. The chain employs TRBV19 and TRBJ2-7, with 10 bases identical to TRBD2. Germline V gene lookup returns CDR1 LNHDA and CDR2 SQIVND (reference sequence). Unmatched junction bases numbered 5, after V lost 5 bases and J lost 4 bases. The CDR3 extends over 14 amino acids.

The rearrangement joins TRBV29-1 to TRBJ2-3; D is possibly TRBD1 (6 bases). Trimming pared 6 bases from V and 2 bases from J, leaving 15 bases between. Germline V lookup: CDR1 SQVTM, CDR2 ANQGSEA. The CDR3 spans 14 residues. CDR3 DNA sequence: TGCAGCGTAGGGGGAACAGGTTACACAGATACGCAGTATTTT. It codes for CSVGGTGYTDTQYF.

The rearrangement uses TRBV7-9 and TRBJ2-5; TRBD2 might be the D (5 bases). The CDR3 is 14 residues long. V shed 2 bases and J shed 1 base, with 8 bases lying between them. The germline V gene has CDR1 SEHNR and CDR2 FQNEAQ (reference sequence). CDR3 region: CASSLFAGQETQYF. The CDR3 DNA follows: TGTGCCAGCAGCTTATTTGCGGGCCAAGAGACCCAGTACTTC.

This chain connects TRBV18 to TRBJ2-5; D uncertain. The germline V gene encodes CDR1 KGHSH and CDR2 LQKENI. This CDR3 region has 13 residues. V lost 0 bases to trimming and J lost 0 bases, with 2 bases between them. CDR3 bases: TGTGCCAGCTCACCACCGTACCAAGAGACCCAGTACTTC. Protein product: CASSPPYQETQYF. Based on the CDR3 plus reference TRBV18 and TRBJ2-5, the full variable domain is NAGVMQNPRHLVRRRGQEARLRCSPMKGHSHVYWYRQLPEEGLKFMVYLQKENIIDESGMPKERFSAEFPKEGPSILRIQQVVRGDSAAYFCASSPPYQETQYFGPGTRLLVL.

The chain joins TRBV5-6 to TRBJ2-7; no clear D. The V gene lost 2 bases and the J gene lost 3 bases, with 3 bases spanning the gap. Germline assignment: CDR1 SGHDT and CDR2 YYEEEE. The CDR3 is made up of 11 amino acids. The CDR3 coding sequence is TGTGCCAGCAGCTTCGACTACGAGCAGTACTTC. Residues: CASSFDYEQYF. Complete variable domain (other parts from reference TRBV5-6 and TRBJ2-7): DAGVTQSPTHLIKTRGQQVTLRCSPKSGHDTVSWYQQALGQGPQFIFQYYEEEERQRGNFPDRFSGHQFPNYSSELNVNALLLGDSALYLCASSFDYEQYFGPGTRLTVT.

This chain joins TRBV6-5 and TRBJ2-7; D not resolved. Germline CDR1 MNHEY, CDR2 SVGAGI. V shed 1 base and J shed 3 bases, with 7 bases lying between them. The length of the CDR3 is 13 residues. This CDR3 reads CASSYYQSYEQYF. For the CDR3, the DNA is TGTGCCAGCAGTTACTATCAAAGCTACGAGCAGTACTTC.

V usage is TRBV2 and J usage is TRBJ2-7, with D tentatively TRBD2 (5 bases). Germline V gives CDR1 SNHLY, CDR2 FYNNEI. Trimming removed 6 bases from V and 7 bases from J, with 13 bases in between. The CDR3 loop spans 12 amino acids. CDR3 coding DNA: TGTGCCAGCAGCCCTCTAGCAACAGAGCAGTACTTC. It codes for CASSPLATEQYF.